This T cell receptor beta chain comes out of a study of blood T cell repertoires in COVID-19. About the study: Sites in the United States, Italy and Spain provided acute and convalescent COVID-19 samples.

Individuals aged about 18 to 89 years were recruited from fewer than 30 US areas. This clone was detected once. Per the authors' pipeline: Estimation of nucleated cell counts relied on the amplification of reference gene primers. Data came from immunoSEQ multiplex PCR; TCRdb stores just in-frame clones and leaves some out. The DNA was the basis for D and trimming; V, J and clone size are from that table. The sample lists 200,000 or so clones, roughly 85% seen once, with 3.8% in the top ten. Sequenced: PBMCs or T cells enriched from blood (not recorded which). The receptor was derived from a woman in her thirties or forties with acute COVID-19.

In nucleotides, the CDR3 is TGTGCCAGCAGCGTAGAAAGACAGGGGACTGAAGCTTTCTTT. Protein: CASSVERQGTEAFF. The chain couples TRBV9 to TRBJ1-1, with 8 bases aligning to TRBD1. The length of the CDR3 is 14 residues. Trimming took 0 bases from V and 5 from J; bases not matched to a gene: 3. Germline V gene lookup returns CDR1 SGDLS and CDR2 YYNGEE.